The rows below give T cell receptor beta chains drawn from one sample of a study of blood T cell repertoires in COVID-19. Assay: immunoSEQ multiplex PCR; the TCRdb copy retains only in-frame clones and omits some. The profile covers 170,000 or so clones, with approximately 80% appearing a single time and 2.9% taken by the ten largest. Sequencing input: peripheral blood. Receptor source: a woman between 55 and 75 years old with acute or convalescent COVID-19. Both conserved end residues are part of each CDR3. D genes are given only for firm matches. Clone size is stated in some rows and not others, as once, few, many or a class when expanded.

J | V | D | size | CDR3 | DNA
TRBJ2-6 | TRBV5-4 | NA | once | CASSLGRFTSGANVLTF | TGTGCCAGCAGCTTGGGCAGGTTCACCTCTGGGGCCAACGTCCTGACTTTC
TRBJ1-5 | TRBV28 | NA | NA | CASSLPGHSSVQPQHF | TGTGCCAGCAGTTTACCGGGACACTCCTCGGTTCAGCCCCAGCATTTT
TRBJ1-6 | TRBV4-3 | NA | NA | CASSQGGGHNSPLHF | TGCGCCAGCAGCCAAGGGGGCGGCCATAATTCACCCCTCCACTTT
TRBJ2-2 | TRBV4-3 | TRBD1 | NA | CASSLLIDRDRAGELFF | TGCGCCAGCAGCCTTTTGATTGACAGGGATCGAGCCGGGGAGCTGTTTTTT
TRBJ1-2 | TRBV5-4 | TRBD1 | NA | CASSSRDRDFGYTF | TGTGCCAGCAGCTCACGGGACAGGGATTTCGGCTACACCTTC
TRBJ2-3 | TRBV5-1 | TRBD1 | NA | CASSEMGQGATDTQYF | TGCGCCAGCTCCGAGATGGGACAGGGGGCCACAGATACGCAGTATTTT
TRBJ2-5 | TRBV10-3 | TRBD2 | NA | CAIGPGVISGGIQETQYF | TGTGCCATCGGCCCCGGGGTGATAAGCGGGGGTATCCAAGAGACCCAGTACTTC
TRBJ2-2 | TRBV5-1 | NA | NA | CASSLDGGGELFF | TGCGCCAGCAGCTTGGACGGTGGCGGGGAGCTGTTTTTT
TRBJ2-5 | TRBV19 | TRBD1 | NA | CASSIRMGQGVTETQYF | TGTGCCAGTAGTATTAGAATGGGACAGGGGGTAACGGAGACCCAGTACTTC
TRBJ2-4 | TRBV6-1 | TRBD1 | NA | CASSEESGQAVRAKNIQYF | TGTGCCAGCAGTGAAGAATCAGGACAGGCAGTAAGAGCCAAAAACATTCAGTACTTC
TRBJ1-6 | TRBV19 | TRBD1 | NA | CASTGTGRYNSPLHF | TGTGCCAGTACCGGGACAGGGCGCTATAATTCACCCCTCCACTTT
TRBJ2-3 | TRBV9 | NA | NA | CASSVVLGTDTQYF | TGTGCCAGCAGCGTAGTTCTAGGCACAGATACGCAGTATTTT
TRBJ2-5 | TRBV2 | NA | NA | CASSSDLAQYF | TGTGCCAGCAGTTCCGATTTAGCCCAGTACTTC
TRBJ1-5 | TRBV5-1 | NA | NA | CASSLGQPNQPQHF | TGCGCCAGCAGCTTGGGACAGCCCAATCAGCCCCAGCATTTT
TRBJ1-2 | TRBV5-1 | NA | NA | CASSLGQGLGYTF | TGCGCCAGCAGCTTGGGTCAGGGTCTTGGCTACACCTTC
TRBJ1-6 | TRBV28 | NA | NA | CASSLAGVNSPLHF | TGTGCCAGCAGTTTAGCAGGGGTAAATTCACCCCTCCACTTT
TRBJ1-5 | TRBV2 | TRBD1 | NA | CASSPTGVDQPQHF | TGTGCCAGCAGCCCGACAGGGGTGGATCAGCCCCAGCATTTT
TRBJ2-7 | TRBV7-2 | NA | NA | CASSYDRSSYEQYF | TGTGCCAGCAGTTACGACAGGAGCTCCTACGAGCAGTACTTC
TRBJ1-2 | TRBV29-1 | NA | NA | CSVTPPSANYGYTF | TGCAGCGTTACCCCCCCCTCAGCTAACTATGGCTACACCTTC
TRBJ1-4 | TRBV5-6 | TRBD1 | NA | CASSFEQGTGYEKLFF | TGTGCCAGCAGCTTCGAACAAGGGACAGGGTATGAAAAACTGTTTTTT
TRBJ2-5 | TRBV3-1/TRBV3-2 | TRBD1 | NA | CASSQGQGRETQYF | TGTGCCAGCAGCCAAGGACAGGGAAGGGAGACCCAGTACTTC
TRBJ2-1 | TRBV7-2 | TRBD2 | NA | CASSLVSSGGGGYNEQFF | TGTGCCAGCAGCTTAGTGAGTAGCGGGGGGGGAGGATACAATGAGCAGTTCTTC
TRBJ1-3 | TRBV29-1 | NA | NA | CSVILNSGNTIYF | TGCAGCGTCATACTAAACTCTGGAAACACCATATATTTT
TRBJ2-1 | TRBV5-6 | TRBD1 | NA | CASSSRTGPKGSYNEQFF | TGTGCCAGCAGCTCCCGGACAGGTCCTAAGGGCTCCTACAATGAGCAGTTCTTC
TRBJ2-2 | TRBV11-3 | NA | NA | CASSPSGKANTGELFF | TGTGCCAGCAGCCCCTCCGGTAAAGCGAACACCGGGGAGCTGTTTTTT
TRBJ1-2 | TRBV25-1 | NA | NA | CASSSSAGPYGYTF | TGTGCCAGCAGTTCGTCGGCAGGTCCCTATGGCTACACCTTC
TRBJ2-1 | TRBV5-1 | TRBD2 | NA | CASSRGDYNEQFF | TGCGCCAGCAGTCGGGGGGATTACAATGAGCAGTTCTTC
TRBJ1-2 | TRBV7-9 | TRBD1 | NA | CASSPGTGVPSYTF | TGTGCCAGCAGTCCGGGGACAGGGGTCCCTAGCTACACCTTC
TRBJ1-2 | TRBV27 | TRBD1 | NA | CASSRQPVGQGLNGYTF | TGTGCCAGCAGCCGTCAACCTGTGGGACAGGGCTTGAATGGCTACACCTTC
TRBJ1-5 | TRBV24-1 | TRBD1 | NA | CATKGGLGQPQHF | TGTGCCACCAAAGGGGGCTTAGGGCAGCCCCAGCATTTT
TRBJ2-5 | TRBV29-1 | NA | NA | CSVEGQVQETQYF | TGCAGCGTTGAAGGACAGGTCCAAGAGACCCAGTACTTC
TRBJ1-2 | TRBV6-1 | TRBD1 | once | CASSEWDRVGNTF | TGTGCCAGCAGTGAATGGGACAGGGTGGGGAACACCTTC
TRBJ2-3 | TRBV5-1 | NA | NA | CASSHGTPLDTQYF | TGCGCCAGCAGCCACGGGACTCCATTAGATACGCAGTATTTT
TRBJ1-1 | TRBV3-1/TRBV3-2 | NA | NA | CASSQGARTEAFF | TGTGCCAGCAGCCAAGGGGCGCGCACTGAAGCTTTCTTT
TRBJ1-1 | TRBV5-1 | NA | NA | CASSLLQENTEAFF | TGCGCCAGCAGCTTACTTCAGGAGAACACTGAAGCTTTCTTT
TRBJ2-3 | TRBV5-1 | TRBD2 | NA | CASSLGSGGNTDTQYF | TGCGCCAGCAGCTTGGGTTCGGGGGGAAACACAGATACGCAGTATTTT
TRBJ2-1 | TRBV15 | TRBD2 | NA | CATVQAGGRSEQFF | TGTGCCACCGTACAGGCGGGGGGGCGGAGTGAGCAGTTCTTC
TRBJ2-5 | TRBV21-1 | NA | NA | CASSRPCLAGYF | TGTGCCAGCAGCCGACCTTGTTTAGCGGGGTACTTC
TRBJ1-4 | TRBV6-5 | NA | NA | CASAKTATNEKLFF | TGTGCCAGCGCCAAGACAGCAACTAATGAAAAACTGTTTTTT
TRBJ1-5 | TRBV28 | TRBD1 | NA | CASREQGGGQPQHF | TGTGCCAGCAGGGAACAGGGGGGCGGTCAGCCCCAGCATTTT
TRBJ2-3 | TRBV3-1/TRBV3-2 | TRBD2 | NA | CATRTSGGHDTQYF | TGTGCCACCCGGACTAGCGGGGGGCACGATACGCAGTATTTT
TRBJ1-1 | TRBV7-3 | TRBD1 | NA | CASSSDRGAEAFF | TGTGCCAGCAGCTCGGACAGGGGGGCGGAAGCTTTCTTT
TRBJ2-7 | TRBV11-3 | TRBD1 | NA | CASSSWTGETYEQYF | TGTGCCAGCAGCTCCTGGACAGGGGAAACCTACGAGCAGTACTTC
TRBJ1-6 | TRBV6-5 | TRBD1 | NA | CASRQDRVGVGPLHF | TGTGCCAGCAGGCAGGACAGGGTTGGGGTGGGGCCCCTCCACTTT
TRBJ2-2 | TRBV4-3 | TRBD2 | NA | CASSQSYQVRVAGGNTGELFF | TGCGCCAGCAGCCAAAGTTACCAGGTCCGGGTAGCGGGGGGGAACACCGGGGAGCTGTTTTTT
TRBJ2-1 | TRBV27 | NA | few | CASSLWADYNEQFF | TGTGCCAGCAGTTTATGGGCCGATTACAATGAGCAGTTCTTC
TRBJ1-2 | TRBV28 | NA | NA | CASSSRGGGDYGYTF | TGTGCCAGCAGTTCCCGGGGAGGGGGGGACTATGGCTACACCTTC
TRBJ2-7 | TRBV4-2 | NA | NA | CASSHHRTYEQYF | TGTGCCAGCAGCCATCACAGGACCTACGAGCAGTACTTC
TRBJ2-3 | TRBV9 | TRBD2 | NA | CASSVVGLAGGRDTQYF | TGTGCCAGCAGCGTAGTGGGACTAGCGGGGGGGCGAGATACGCAGTATTTT
TRBJ2-7 | TRBV7-7 | TRBD1 | NA | CASSLGGTGVYEQYF | TGTGCTAGCAGCTTAGGAGGGACAGGGGTCTACGAGCAGTACTTC
TRBJ2-5 | TRBV7-2 | NA | NA | CASSHNGQFQETQYF | TGTGCCAGCAGCCACAATGGACAGTTTCAAGAGACCCAGTACTTC
TRBJ1-1 | TRBV6-5 | TRBD1 | once | CASSGQGVRNTEAFF | TGTGCCAGCAGCGGACAGGGGGTAAGGAACACTGAAGCTTTCTTT
TRBJ1-1 | TRBV6-2/TRBV6-3 | TRBD1 | NA | CASSYPIQGRTEAFF | TGTGCCAGCAGTTACCCAATACAGGGGAGGACTGAAGCTTTCTTT
TRBJ2-7 | TRBV28 | NA | once | CASRPGHRTYEQYF | TGTGCCAGCAGACCGGGACACAGAACCTACGAGCAGTACTTC
TRBJ1-3 | TRBV6-5 | NA | NA | CASSISGSGNTIYF | TGTGCCAGCAGTATATCAGGGTCTGGAAACACCATATATTTT
TRBJ1-1 | TRBV5-1 | TRBD1 | NA | CASSLSLRDRVSEAFF | TGCGCCAGCAGCTTGTCCTTACGGGACAGGGTATCTGAAGCTTTCTTT
TRBJ1-6 | TRBV19 | NA | once | CASRSGGAYSPLHF | TGTGCCAGTAGATCGGGGGGCGCATATTCACCCCTCCACTTT